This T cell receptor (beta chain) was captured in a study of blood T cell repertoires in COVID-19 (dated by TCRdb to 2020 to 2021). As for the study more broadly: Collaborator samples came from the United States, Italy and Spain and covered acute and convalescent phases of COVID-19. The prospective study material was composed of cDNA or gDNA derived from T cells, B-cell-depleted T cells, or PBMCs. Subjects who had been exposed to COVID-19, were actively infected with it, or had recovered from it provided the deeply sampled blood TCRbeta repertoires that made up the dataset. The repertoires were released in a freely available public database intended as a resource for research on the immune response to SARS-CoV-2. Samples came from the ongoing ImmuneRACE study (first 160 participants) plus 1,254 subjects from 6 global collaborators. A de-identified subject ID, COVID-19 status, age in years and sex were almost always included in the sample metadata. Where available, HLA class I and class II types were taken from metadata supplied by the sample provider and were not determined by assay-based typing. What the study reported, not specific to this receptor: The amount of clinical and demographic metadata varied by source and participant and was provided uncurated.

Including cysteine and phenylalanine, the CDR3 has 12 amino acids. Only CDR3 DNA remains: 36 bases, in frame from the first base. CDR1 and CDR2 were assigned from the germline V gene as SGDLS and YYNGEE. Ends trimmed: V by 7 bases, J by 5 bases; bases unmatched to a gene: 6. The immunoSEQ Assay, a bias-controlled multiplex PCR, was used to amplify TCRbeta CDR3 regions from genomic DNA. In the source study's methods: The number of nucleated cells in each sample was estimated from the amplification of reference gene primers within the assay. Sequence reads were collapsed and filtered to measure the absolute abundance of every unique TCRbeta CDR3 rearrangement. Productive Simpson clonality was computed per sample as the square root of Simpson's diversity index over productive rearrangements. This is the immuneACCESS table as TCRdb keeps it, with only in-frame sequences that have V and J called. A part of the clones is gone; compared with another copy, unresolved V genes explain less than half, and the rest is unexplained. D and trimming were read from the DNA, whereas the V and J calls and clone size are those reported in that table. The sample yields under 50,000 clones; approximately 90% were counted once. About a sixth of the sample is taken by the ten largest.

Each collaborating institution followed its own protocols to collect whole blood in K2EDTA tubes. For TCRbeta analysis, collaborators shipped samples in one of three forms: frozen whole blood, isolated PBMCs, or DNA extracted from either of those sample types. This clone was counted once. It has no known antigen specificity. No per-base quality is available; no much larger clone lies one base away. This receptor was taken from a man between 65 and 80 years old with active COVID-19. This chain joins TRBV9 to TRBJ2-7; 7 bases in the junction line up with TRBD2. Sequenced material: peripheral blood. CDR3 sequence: CASGQGGDEQYF. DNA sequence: TGTGCCAGCGGGCAGGGAGGGGACGAGCAGTACTTC. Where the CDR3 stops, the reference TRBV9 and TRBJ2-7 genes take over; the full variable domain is DSGVTQTPKHLITATGQRVTLRCSPRSGDLSVYWYQQSLDQGLQFLIQYYNGEERAKGNILERFSAQQFPDLHSELNLSSLELGDSALYFCASGQGGDEQYFGPGTRLTVT.